This T cell receptor (beta chain) was found in a study of glioma-infiltrating T cells (dated by TCRdb to about 2016). A note on the overall study: TCR alpha- and beta-chain repertoires were sequenced from glioma tissue, non-neoplastic brain tissue and matched peripheral blood mononuclear cells. To measure how far tissue and blood T-cell populations diverged, each tissue-infiltrating repertoire was compared against the peripheral blood repertoire of the same patient. Three low-grade glioma patients, under ten primary glioblastoma patients, and three non-glioma patients who contributed non-neoplastic brain tissue made up the paired cohort. Findings and caveats that apply to the study as a whole: Group comparisons were based on small numbers of patients: three non-neoplastic, three low-grade glioma and about 8 glioblastoma patients. VJ-independent divergence between tissue and blood was lower than expected in non-neoplastic patients but higher than expected in all gliomas, particularly low-grade gliomas. Tissue and blood shared very few CDR3 sequences, a result attributed to high CDR3 diversity and limited sampling.

As regards this clonotype: Its antigen target is currently unknown. This could be a read error, since a much larger clone is one nucleotide away.

The germline V gene (reference sequence) gives CDR1 as SGHAT and CDR2 as FQDESV. From the cysteine through the phenylalanine, the CDR3 covers 12 amino acids. Only the CDR3 region is kept as DNA, spanning 36 bases read in frame from base 1. TCR alpha and beta CDR3 regions were amplified with the iRepertoire nested amplicon-rescue multiplex PCR (arm-PCR) platform from RNA. One-step reverse transcription and amplification used about 85-450 ng of tissue mRNA or PBMC total RNA as input. After bead purification, a secondary multiplex PCR added Illumina adapters, and libraries were gel-purified between 200 and 400 bp. The libraries contained internal 6-nucleotide barcodes that were used for demultiplexing. Sequencing of libraries was performed on an Illumina MiSeq with 2x220 or 2x250 nucleotide paired-end reads. In the paper's pipeline: FLASH 1.2.11 was used to merge paired reads, and BWA-MEM then aligned the reads to the GRCh37 human genome before TRA and TRB reads were extracted. An IMGT-derived reference of cassette sequences and CDR3 motifs, with pseudogenes included, was used for V and J assignment. Reads were translated in three frames, and productive CDR3s were defined by a C…FGXG motif without stop codons. Unique combinations of V-J cassette pair and CDR3 amino acid sequence were defined as clonotypes. Filtering of reads was based on Hamming distance, with the threshold set by the sequence error rate of each sample in mapped regions. The public reads were run again by TCRdb, first through fastp at Q25 and then through MiXCR, and only productive beta chains were kept. One record per CDR3 amino acid sequence lists the most common genes and DNA. The V and J calls and clone size are TCRdb's, not the authors'. Recorded for this sample are around 97,000 distinct CDR3 sequences; under 30% of them occurred a single time. The ten largest account for 44% of the sample.

This chain is built from TRBV11-1 and TRBJ2-7, with the identity of the D gene unclear. Sequenced: glioma tissue, nonneoplastic brain tissue, or PBMCs (not recorded which). The origin of this receptor is a human donor with low-grade glioma or glioblastoma, undergoing nonglioma brain surgery, or in good health (not recorded which). The DNA sequence is given as TGTGCCAGCCAGCTGAGTGGCTACGAGCATTACTTC. This yields the protein CASQLSGYEHYF.